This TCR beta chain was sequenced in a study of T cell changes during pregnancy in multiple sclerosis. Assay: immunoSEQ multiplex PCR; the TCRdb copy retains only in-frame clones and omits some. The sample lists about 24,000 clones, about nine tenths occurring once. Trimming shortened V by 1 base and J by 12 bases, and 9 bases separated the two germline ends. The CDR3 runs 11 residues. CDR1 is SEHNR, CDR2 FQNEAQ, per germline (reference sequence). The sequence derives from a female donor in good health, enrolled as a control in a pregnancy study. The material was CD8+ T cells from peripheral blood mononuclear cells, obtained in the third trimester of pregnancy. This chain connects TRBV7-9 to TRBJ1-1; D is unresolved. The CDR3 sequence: CASSLVGGTFF. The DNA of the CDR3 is TGTGCCAGCAGCTTAGTCGGCGGAACTTTCTTT.